The clone carrying this T cell receptor beta chain was seen many times. Its antigen is unidentified. The CDR3 contains 16 residues. CDR1 is SGHAT and CDR2 is FQNNGV in the germline V gene. Between the trimmed V and J ends, which lost 1 base and 7 bases, there was a span of 16 bases. This sample is drawn from a study of T-cell reconstitution after alpha-beta-depleted transplantation in children. It was with unique molecular identifiers that the TCRbeta library was prepared. TCRdb used MiXCR to reprocess the PCR reads, holding one entry per CDR3 protein. This table holds a few hundred thousand distinct CDR3 sequences, about an eighth found once. The study, taken as a whole, reports: Several hundred expanded graft clones reportedly were the source of alpha-beta T cells about two months after transplant. The study traced high day-60 TCRbeta diversity in some patients to surviving recipient T cells and thymic progenitors. At the one-year point after transplant, T-cell counts and TCRbeta diversity were found to come mostly from T cells that had been newly produced.

The chain carries TRBV11-2 and TRBJ2-2; a possible D gene is TRBD1 (6 bases). This sample comprised PBMCs, mostly from graft donor cells, obtained 360 days after TCRalphabeta/CD19-depleted stem cell transplant. This sequence was found in a male patient younger than 18 who had a stem cell transplant for acute myeloid leukemia, so the T cells may come from the graft donor. DNA of the CDR3: TGTGCCAGCAGCTTAGTCCCTAGATGGGGGCACGGGGAGCTGTTTTTT. Translation: CASSLVPRWGHGELFF. Full variable domain (remainder filled in from reference TRBV11-2 and TRBJ2-2): EAGVAQSPRYKIIEKRQSVAFWCNPISGHATLYWYQQILGQGPKLLIQFQNNGVVDDSQLPKDRFSAERLKGVDSTLKIQPAKLEDSAVYLCASSLVPRWGHGELFFGEGSRLTVL.